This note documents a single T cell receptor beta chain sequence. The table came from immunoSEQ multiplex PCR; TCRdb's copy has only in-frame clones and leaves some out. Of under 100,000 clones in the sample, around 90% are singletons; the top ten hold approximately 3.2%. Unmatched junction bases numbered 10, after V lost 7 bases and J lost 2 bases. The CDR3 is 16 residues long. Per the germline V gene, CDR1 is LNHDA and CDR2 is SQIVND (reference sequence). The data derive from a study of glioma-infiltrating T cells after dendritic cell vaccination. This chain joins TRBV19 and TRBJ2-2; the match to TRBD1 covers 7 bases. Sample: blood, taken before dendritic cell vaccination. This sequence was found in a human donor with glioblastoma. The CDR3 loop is CASKTQGSINTGELFF. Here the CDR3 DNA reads TGTGCCAGTAAAACACAGGGGTCCATCAACACCGGGGAGCTGTTTTTT.